The rows below give T cell receptor beta chains drawn from one sample of a study of cytomegalovirus exposure and HLA in healthy donors. Only in-frame clones appear in the TCRdb table, and some are missing; sequencing was by immunoSEQ multiplex PCR. The data hold under 200,000 clones, with 65% to 70% observed a single time. Source material: PBMCs. The source is a woman between 18 and 30 years old in good health and CMV-seropositive. Each CDR3 is given with its conserved first and last residue. D genes are given only for firm matches. A row's size may be missing; if present it is once, few, many or a size class.

size: -; V: TRBV28; J: TRBJ1-1; D: -; CDR3: CASRGSNTEAFF; DNA: TGTGCCAGCAGGGGCAGCAACACTGAAGCTTTCTTT
size: -; V: TRBV7-7; J: TRBJ2-1; D: TRBD2; CDR3: CASSSLLAGSANEQFF; DNA: TGTGCTAGCAGCTCCTTGCTAGCGGGATCGGCCAATGAGCAGTTCTTC
size: -; V: TRBV11-1; J: TRBJ2-5; D: TRBD1; CDR3: CASSLGTGKETQYF; DNA: TGTGCCAGCAGCTTAGGGACAGGGAAAGAGACCCAGTACTTC
size: -; V: TRBV5-1; J: TRBJ2-1; D: TRBD1; CDR3: CASSPPGRGQGYYNEQFF; DNA: TGCGCCAGCAGCCCGCCCGGGCGAGGACAGGGGTACTACAATGAGCAGTTCTTC
size: -; V: TRBV7-9; J: TRBJ1-2; D: -; CDR3: CASSLESGWGETYGYTF; DNA: TGTGCCAGCAGCTTAGAGTCAGGTTGGGGAGAGACCTATGGCTACACCTTC
size: -; V: TRBV2; J: TRBJ2-7; D: -; CDR3: CASRGSGRSYEQYF; DNA: TGTGCCAGCAGGGGAAGCGGGCGCTCCTACGAGCAGTACTTC
size: few; V: TRBV5-6; J: TRBJ2-2; D: TRBD1; CDR3: CASSLWTGWLGPGELFF; DNA: TGTGCCAGCAGCTTGTGGACAGGATGGTTAGGTCCGGGGGAGCTGTTTTTT
size: -; V: TRBV10-3; J: TRBJ2-7; D: TRBD1; CDR3: CAIKPGQGAYEQYF; DNA: TGTGCCATCAAGCCTGGGCAGGGGGCCTACGAGCAGTACTTC
size: few; V: TRBV6-5; J: TRBJ2-3; D: TRBD1; CDR3: CASSYSDTGADTQYF; DNA: TGTGCCAGCAGTTACTCGGACACAGGGGCAGATACGCAGTATTTT
size: once; V: TRBV18; J: TRBJ1-4; D: -; CDR3: CASSLTGLGDEKLFF; DNA: TGTGCCAGCTCACTGACAGGTTTGGGCGATGAAAAACTGTTTTTT
size: -; V: TRBV7-9; J: TRBJ2-2; D: -; CDR3: CASSLLVLGTGELFF; DNA: TGTGCCAGCAGCTTACTAGTTTTGGGCACCGGGGAGCTGTTTTTT
size: -; V: TRBV10-1; J: TRBJ1-3; D: -; CDR3: CASSESGAGDGNTIYF; DNA: TGCGCCAGCAGTGAGTCCGGCGCAGGGGACGGAAACACCATATATTTT
size: -; V: TRBV5-5; J: TRBJ2-1; D: -; CDR3: CASSPDGGDEQFF; DNA: TGTGCCAGCAGCCCGGACGGAGGTGATGAGCAGTTCTTC
size: -; V: TRBV5-1; J: TRBJ1-1; D: -; CDR3: CASSLSPRSSNTEAFF; DNA: TGCGCCAGCAGCTTGTCACCAAGGAGCTCGAACACTGAAGCTTTCTTT
size: -; V: TRBV27; J: TRBJ2-1; D: -; CDR3: CASSSQSPGAYNEQFF; DNA: TGTGCCAGCAGTTCCCAATCACCGGGGGCCTACAATGAGCAGTTCTTC
size: -; V: TRBV5-1; J: TRBJ2-1; D: -; CDR3: CASQGTGKNEQFF; DNA: TGCGCCAGTCAAGGAACAGGGAAAAATGAGCAGTTCTTC
size: few; V: TRBV5-6; J: TRBJ2-5; D: TRBD2; CDR3: CASSKREMGEETQYF; DNA: TGTGCCAGCAGCAAGCGGGAGATGGGAGAAGAGACCCAGTACTTC
size: few; V: TRBV28; J: TRBJ1-5; D: -; CDR3: CASSLTQGRQPQHF; DNA: TGTGCCAGCAGTTTAACGCAGGGAAGGCAGCCCCAGCATTTT
size: -; V: TRBV7-9; J: TRBJ2-7; D: TRBD1; CDR3: CASSLVDRGSWEQYF; DNA: TGTGCCAGCAGCTTAGTAGACAGGGGAAGTTGGGAGCAGTACTTC
size: once; V: TRBV6-5; J: TRBJ1-4; D: -; CDR3: CASSYLQGGNEKLFF; DNA: TGTGCCAGCAGTTACCTGCAGGGTGGGAATGAAAAACTGTTTTTT
size: -; V: TRBV29-1; J: TRBJ2-3; D: TRBD1; CDR3: CSAVQGSSTDTQYF; DNA: TGCAGCGCTGTACAGGGGTCGAGCACAGATACGCAGTATTTT
size: -; V: TRBV6-6; J: TRBJ1-4; D: TRBD1; CDR3: CASSSNSGTGELFF; DNA: TGTGCCAGCAGCTCAAACTCCGGGACAGGGGAACTGTTTTTT
size: -; V: TRBV10-2; J: TRBJ2-3; D: -; CDR3: CASSEMRVETQYF; DNA: TGCGCCAGCAGTGAGATGAGGGTTGAAACGCAGTATTTT
size: -; V: TRBV11-2; J: TRBJ2-1; D: -; CDR3: CASSLGPWAGERNEQFF; DNA: TGTGCCAGCAGCCTAGGGCCGTGGGCAGGGGAACGCAATGAGCAGTTCTTC
size: few; V: TRBV7-9; J: TRBJ2-5; D: TRBD1; CDR3: CASTKGVTGGVETQYF; DNA: TGTGCCAGCACGAAGGGGGTGACAGGGGGCGTGGAGACCCAGTACTTC
size: few; V: TRBV7-9; J: TRBJ2-3; D: TRBD2; CDR3: CASSLSSGTDTQYF; DNA: TGTGCCAGCAGCTTATCTAGCGGGACAGATACGCAGTATTTT
size: -; V: TRBV4-1; J: TRBJ1-1; D: -; CDR3: CASSHVRGATEAFF; DNA: TGCGCCAGCAGCCATGTCCGGGGGGCCACTGAAGCTTTCTTT
size: -; V: TRBV28; J: TRBJ1-2; D: -; CDR3: CASSLGGATNYGYTF; DNA: TGTGCCAGCAGTTTAGGGGGGGCAACTAACTATGGCTACACCTTC
size: -; V: TRBV6-5; J: TRBJ1-1; D: -; CDR3: CASSYSRTEAFF; DNA: TGTGCCAGCAGTTACTCGCGGACTGAAGCTTTCTTT
size: -; V: TRBV11-2; J: TRBJ2-1; D: -; CDR3: CASRRAGDRNEQFF; DNA: TGTGCCAGCAGGAGAGCAGGGGATCGGAATGAGCAGTTCTTC
size: -; V: TRBV7-2; J: TRBJ1-2; D: -; CDR3: CASSRISGQNYGYTF; DNA: TGTGCCAGCAGCCGTATCAGCGGCCAAAACTATGGCTACACCTTC
size: -; V: TRBV20-1; J: TRBJ2-3; D: -; CDR3: CSPLGTDTQYF; DNA: TGCAGCCCCCTTGGCACAGATACGCAGTATTTT
size: few; V: TRBV6-5; J: TRBJ2-2; D: TRBD1; CDR3: CASSYTGGTGELFF; DNA: TGTGCCAGCAGTTATACAGGGGGCACCGGGGAGCTGTTTTTT
size: -; V: TRBV19; J: TRBJ1-1; D: -; CDR3: CATATGIAEAFF; DNA: TGTGCCACCGCTACGGGGATCGCTGAAGCTTTCTTT
size: -; V: TRBV28; J: TRBJ1-5; D: -; CDR3: CASSLGLSNQPQHF; DNA: TGTGCCAGCAGTTTAGGGCTTAGCAATCAGCCCCAGCATTTT
size: -; V: TRBV5-1; J: TRBJ1-1; D: TRBD1; CDR3: CASSTGQKNTEAFF; DNA: TGCGCCAGCAGCACGGGACAGAAGAACACTGAAGCTTTCTTT
size: -; V: TRBV5-1; J: TRBJ2-2; D: -; CDR3: CASSLNSAGELFF; DNA: TGCGCCAGCAGCTTGAATAGTGCCGGGGAGCTGTTTTTT